This T cell receptor (beta chain) appears in the sequencing data of a study of CD8 T cells in Susac syndrome. Findings and caveats of the study: The study conceded that relatively few individuals underwent its TCR sequencing and HLA analysis.

The V gene's germline CDR1 is SQVTM and CDR2 ANQGSEA. This CDR3 is built from 13 residues. V lost 5 bases and J 3 bases, leaving 13 bases between the germline ends. Random-hexamer reverse transcription was applied to about 0.45 to 1 ug RNA. The authors amplified TCR beta CDR3 across 54 Vbeta and 13 Jbeta using immunoSEQ multiplex PCR. Using its own MiXCR run on the immunoSEQ multiplex PCR reads, TCRdb lists one record per CDR3 protein. The sample holds a few hundred thousand distinct CDR3 sequences, 93% seen once. As regards this clonotype: Antigen unknown.

TEMRA cells were enriched by FACS, while CD8+ and CD4+ T cells were obtained through a negative isolation that was performed magnetically. The receptor comes from a human donor with multiple sclerosis. Sample: CD4+ T cells from PBMCs. The rearrangement joins TRBV29-1 to TRBJ1-1; D is perhaps TRBD1 (6 bases). CDR3 residues: CSVTLTGDTEAFF. CDR3 coding DNA: TGCAGCGTTACCCTGACAGGCGACACTGAAGCTTTCTTT.